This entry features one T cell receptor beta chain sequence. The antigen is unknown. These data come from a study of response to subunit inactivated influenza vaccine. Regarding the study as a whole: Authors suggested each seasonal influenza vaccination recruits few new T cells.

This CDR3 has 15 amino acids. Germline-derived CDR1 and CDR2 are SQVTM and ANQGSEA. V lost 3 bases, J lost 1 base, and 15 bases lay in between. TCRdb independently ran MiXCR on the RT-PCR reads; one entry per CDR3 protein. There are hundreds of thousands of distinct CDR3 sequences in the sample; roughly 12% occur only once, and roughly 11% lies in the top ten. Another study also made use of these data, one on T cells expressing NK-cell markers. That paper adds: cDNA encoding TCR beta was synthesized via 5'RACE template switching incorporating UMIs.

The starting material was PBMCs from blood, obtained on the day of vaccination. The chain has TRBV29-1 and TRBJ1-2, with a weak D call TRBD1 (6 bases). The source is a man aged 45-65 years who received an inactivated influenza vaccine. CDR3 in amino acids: CSVDHRQVINYGYTF. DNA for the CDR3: TGCAGCGTTGATCACAGACAGGTCATTAACTATGGCTACACCTTC.